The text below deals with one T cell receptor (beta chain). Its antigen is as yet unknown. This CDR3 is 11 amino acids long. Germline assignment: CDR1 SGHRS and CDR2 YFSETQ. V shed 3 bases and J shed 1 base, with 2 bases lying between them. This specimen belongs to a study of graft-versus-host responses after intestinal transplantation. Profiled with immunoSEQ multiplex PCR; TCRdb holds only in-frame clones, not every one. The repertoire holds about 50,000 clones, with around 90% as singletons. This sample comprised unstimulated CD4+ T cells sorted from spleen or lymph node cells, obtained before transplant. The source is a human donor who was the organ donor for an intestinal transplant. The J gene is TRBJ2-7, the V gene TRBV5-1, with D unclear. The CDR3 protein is CASSSSYEQYF. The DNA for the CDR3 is TGCGCCAGCAGCTCTTCCTACGAGCAGTACTTC.